This TCR beta chain was sequenced during a study of CD8+CD57+ T cells in acquired aplastic anemia. Study summary: DNA recovered from sorted CD4+ and CD8+ cells had a mean of approximately 3.5 ug.

For this clonotype: Its specificity is not known. The junction departs from germline at one end; a sequencing error may be responsible.

Genomic DNA, the template, was used for profiling of the TCR beta VDJ and CDR3. TCRdb processed the reads anew with MiXCR; each CDR3 protein has one entry. The top ten clones hold less than 50% of a sample with 200,000 to 300,000 distinct CDR3 sequences, about 80% of them seen once. Germline assignment: CDR1 SGDLS and CDR2 YYNGEE. The CDR3 is 14 residues long. Patients chosen for sequencing had CD8+CD57+ cells that had expanded, as shown by flow cytometry. Severe acquired aplastic anemia was present in every patient. Study results and limitations: The study found no significant CD8+ Simpson's diversity difference between patients and controls. Common to patients and controls were twenty-nine CD8+ CDR3 sequences.

The source is a human donor with aplastic anemia. The chain recombines TRBV9 with TRBJ1-6; D remains ambiguous. Sequencing used sorted CD4+, CD8+, or CD8+CD57+ T cells (not recorded which) from PBMCs. CDR3 residues: CASSVECDNQPLDF. DNA of the CDR3: TGTGCCAGCAGCGTCGAGTGTGATAATCAGCCCCTTGACTTT.